Listed here are 25 T cell receptor beta chains from one sample, sequenced in a study of T cells in Graves' hyperthyroidism and ophthalmopathy. Amplified TCR beta CDR3 regions came from RNA transcripts. The HTBI primer set served for first-round RT-PCR of the TCR CDR3. TCRdb re-analysed the multiplex PCR reads in MiXCR, keeping a single row per CDR3 protein. The top ten clones hold more than 60% of a sample with about 130,000 distinct CDR3 sequences, around 20% of them seen once. Sequencing was performed on blood. Receptor source: a woman aged 50 to 65 with Graves' hyperthyroidism that later progressed to Graves' ophthalmopathy.

This clonotype was detected many times. The V and J genes are TRBV18 and TRBJ1-4; 9 bases agree with TRBD1. The length of the CDR3 is 14 residues. The germline CDR1 and CDR2 sequences are KGHSH and LQKENI. Unmatched junction bases numbered 2, after V lost 3 bases and J lost 6 bases. CDR3: CASSPGQGYEKLFF. The DNA for the CDR3 is TGTGCCAGCTCACCGGGACAGGGCTATGAAAAACTGTTTTTT.

This clonotype showed up many times. V and J are TRBV5-1 and TRBJ1-1; no definite D call. V was shortened by 4 bases and J by 0 bases, with 7 bases between the two germline ends. Germline V gene data show CDR1 as SGHRS and CDR2 as YFSETQ. The CDR3 is 13 amino acids. In DNA, the CDR3 is TGCGCCAGCAGCAAACAAGTGAACACTGAAGCTTTCTTT. This codes for CASSKQVNTEAFF.

This clonotype was counted ten times or more. The junction departs from germline at one end; a sequencing error may be responsible. This rearrangement joins TRBV7-9 to TRBJ2-5, with TRBD2 matching 8 bases. Germline V CDR1 and CDR2: SEHNR, FQNEAQ (reference sequence). The CDR3 extends over 16 amino acids. CDR3 nucleotide sequence: TGTGCCAGCAGCCGTGGGGGCGGGAGGAAGGAGACCACCCCGTACTTC. Protein: CASSRGGGRKETTPYF.

This clonotype was recorded many times. The rearrangement joins TRBV28 to TRBJ1-2; 9 positions agree with TRBD1. The CDR3 has 11 residues. With V trimmed by 7 bases and J by 9 bases, 3 bases remained unmatched. Germline values: CDR1 MDHEN, CDR2 SYDVKM. The CDR3 loop reads CASTGQGRYTF. The CDR3 DNA reads TGTGCCAGCACCGGACAGGGGCGCTACACCTTC.

This clonotype was seen at least ten times. The chain has TRBV2 and TRBJ2-7; D gene unclear. V lost 7 bases, J lost 0 bases, and 16 bases lay in between. The CDR3 runs 15 residues. Germline V lookup: CDR1 SNHLY, CDR2 FYNNEI. CDR3 protein: CASTAAVLVSYEQYF. In nucleotides, the CDR3 is TGTGCCAGCACCGCCGCGGTCTTGGTCTCCTACGAGCAGTACTTC.

The J gene is TRBJ2-7, the V gene TRBV14; D might be TRBD1 or TRBD2, each matching 6 bases. V was trimmed by 1 base and J by 10 bases, leaving 14 bases between them. CDR3 size: 13 residues. From germline, CDR1 is SGHDN and CDR2 FVKESK. The CDR3 sequence is CASSQGGRGDQYF. CDR3 DNA sequence: TGTGCCAGCAGCCAAGGGGGAAGGGGGGATCAGTACTTC.

The CDR3 sequence: CASSILAGGKDTQYF. DNA for the CDR3: TGTGCCAGCAGTATTCTAGCGGGAGGAAAAGATACGCAGTATTTT. J is TRBJ2-3 and V is TRBV12-3 or TRBV12-4, with TRBD2 identical over 11 bases. The length of the CDR3 is 15 residues. V trimming: 5 bases; J trimming: 5 bases; junction bases outside the gene matches: 6.

This clonotype has ten or more counts. V is TRBV4-1 and J is TRBJ2-1, with 9 bases matching TRBD2. J lost 9 bases, V lost 1 base, and 10 bases had no gene match. The germline V gene has CDR1 MGHRA and CDR2 YSYEKL. The CDR3 covers 16 residues. As DNA, the CDR3 is TGCGCCAGCAGCCAAGGGACTAGCGCGTTTGATGGTGAGCAGTTCTTC. Residues: CASSQGTSAFDGEQFF.

This clonotype was observed many times. V usage is TRBV30 and J usage is TRBJ2-1, with D possibly being TRBD1 (6 bases). There are 14 residues in the CDR3. Per the germline V gene, CDR1 is GTSNPN and CDR2 is SVGIG (reference sequence). Trimming stripped 0 bases from V and 5 bases from J, with 11 bases between. CDR3 DNA sequence: TGTGCCTGGAGTGTGGGGGACATAAACAATGAGCAGTTCTTC. Amino acids: CAWSVGDINNEQFF.

The chain uses TRBV6-1 and TRBJ2-1; D is unclear. V lost 6 bases to trimming and J lost 3 bases, with 9 bases between them. This CDR3 comprises 13 residues. Germline V gene lookup returns CDR1 MNHNS and CDR2 SASEGT. CDR3 sequence reads: CASRGTNYNEQFF. The CDR3 DNA sequence: TGTGCCAGCAGGGGAACCAACTACAATGAGCAGTTCTTC.

This clonotype was detected ten times or more. The rearrangement links TRBV28 to TRBJ1-2; tentatively, D is TRBD1 (5 bases). The V gene's germline CDR1 is MDHEN and CDR2 SYDVKM. Trimming removed 4 bases at V and 3 bases at J, with 21 bases between. The CDR3 runs to 17 residues. The CDR3 loop is CASSSHGQGTTDYGYTF. The CDR3 region has the DNA TGTGCCAGCAGTTCACACGGGCAGGGTACCACCGACTATGGCTACACCTTC.

This clonotype occurred many times. The chain is built from TRBV5-1 and TRBJ2-7, with D possibly matching TRBD1 (5 bases). Per the germline V gene, CDR1 is SGHRS and CDR2 is YFSETQ. The length of the CDR3 is 12 residues. Trimming shortened V by 5 bases and J by 3 bases, and 9 bases separated the two germline ends. The CDR3 DNA sequence: TGCGCCAGCAGTGCTCAGGGCTACGAGCAGTACTTC. Residues: CASSAQGYEQYF.

The table lists this clonotype with many counts. The rearrangement joins TRBV7-9 to TRBJ1-6; the D gene is possibly TRBD1 (5 bases). Germline CDR1 reads SEHNR; CDR2 reads FQNEAQ (reference sequence). The CDR3 extends over 14 amino acids. V lost 5 bases and J 6 bases, leaving 11 bases between the germline ends. Written as DNA, the CDR3 is TGTGCCAGCAGCCAAGACAGTGGTAATTCACCCCTCCACTTT. Translated: CASSQDSGNSPLHF. Supplemented by reference TRBV7-9 and TRBJ1-6, the full variable domain reads DTGVSQNPRHKITKRGQNVTFRCDPISEHNRLYWYRQTLGQGPEFLTYFQNEAQLEKSRLLSDRFSAERPKGSFSTLEIQRTEQGDSAMYLCASSQDSGNSPLHFGNGTRLTVT.

A few counts support this clonotype. The chain couples TRBV6-1 to TRBJ2-2; TRBD2 aligns across 9 bases. Germline CDR1 reads MNHNS; CDR2 reads SASEGT. The CDR3 has 15 amino acids. The V and J ends lost 6 bases and 6 bases, in that order; junction bases with no gene match: 8. This chain's CDR3 is CASRPSGIGPGELFF. The DNA for the CDR3 is TGTGCCAGCAGGCCTAGCGGGATAGGGCCCGGGGAGCTGTTTTTT.

The gene calls are TRBV7-9 and TRBJ2-1; 9 positions agree with TRBD1. The CDR3 totals 14 residues. V dropped 4 bases and J dropped 7; count of bases not matched to a gene: 5. Germline CDR1 reads SEHNR; CDR2 reads FQNEAQ (reference sequence). The DNA of the CDR3 is TGTGCCAGCAGCTCGGGACAGGGTTATAATGAGCAGTTCTTC. It is translated as CASSSGQGYNEQFF.

This clonotype was seen more than once but under ten times. The chain combines TRBV2 with TRBJ2-5, with 9 bases fitting TRBD1. Germline-derived CDR1 and CDR2 are SNHLY and FYNNEI. V shed 2 bases and J 13 bases; nucleotides not matched to a gene: 8. The CDR3 is 13 amino acids. The CDR3 here is CASSENFRDRAYF. In DNA form, the CDR3 reads TGTGCCAGCAGTGAAAACTTCCGGGACAGGGCGTACTTC.

This clonotype has just one count. The CDR3 reads CASSPEQGARGAFF. CDR3 bases: TGTGCCAGTAGTCCAGAACAGGGGGCCCGCGGCGCTTTCTTT. This chain connects TRBV19 to TRBJ1-1; 9 bases are a match to TRBD1. Germline V gene sequence: CDR1 LNHDA, CDR2 SQIVND (reference sequence). V shed 5 bases and J 11 bases; nucleotides not matched to a gene: 12. The CDR3 runs to 14 residues.

There are a few counts of this clonotype. The chain joins TRBV12-3 or TRBV12-4 to TRBJ2-1; 10 bases align to TRBD1. The CDR3 runs to 15 residues. The trim removed 5 bases at V and 8 bases at J, leaving 9 bases unmatched. The CDR3 region is CASSPPGQGYDEQFF. The CDR3 region has the DNA TGTGCCAGCAGTCCACCGGGACAGGGGTACGATGAGCAGTTCTTC.

This clonotype was picked up many times. The chain has TRBV11-2 and TRBJ2-7, with D perhaps TRBD1 (6 bases). Germline CDR1 reads SGHAT; CDR2 reads FQNNGV. Trimming stripped 2 bases from V and 2 bases from J, with 10 bases between. This CDR3 has 14 amino acids. The CDR3 region is CASSLSGDTYEQYF. In nucleotides, the CDR3 is TGTGCCAGCAGCTTATCAGGGGACACCTACGAGCAGTACTTC.

This clonotype was detected a few times. The rearrangement links TRBV12-3 or TRBV12-4 to TRBJ2-7, with D unclear. The V gene lost 6 bases and the J gene lost 4 bases, with 7 bases spanning the gap. CDR3 length: 11 amino acids. The CDR3 protein is CASSRWYEQYF. CDR3 bases: TGTGCCAGCAGCCGATGGTACGAGCAGTACTTC.

CDR3 sequence reads: CASSLVRSGSETQYF. The CDR3 nucleotides are TGTGCCAGCAGTTTGGTCCGTAGCGGGAGCGAGACCCAGTACTTC. V gene TRBV12-3 or TRBV12-4 combines with J gene TRBJ2-5, with TRBD2 matching 9 bases. Losses at the gene ends were 3 bases for V and 5 bases for J; bases not matched to a gene: 7. The CDR3 loop spans 15 amino acids.

This clonotype was found many times. The chain combines TRBV28 with TRBJ2-2; 8 bases align to TRBD2. The V gene end was trimmed by 7 bases and the J gene end by 4 bases; junction bases not matched to a gene: 5. CDR1 and CDR2 (germline): MDHEN, SYDVKM. The CDR3 has 14 amino acids. CDR3 DNA sequence: TGTGCCAGCACCGGGAGGGGAGCCACCGGGGAGCTGTTTTTT. Its translation: CASTGRGATGELFF. Full variable domain (remainder filled in from reference TRBV28 and TRBJ2-2): DVKVTQSSRYLVKRTGEKVFLECVQDMDHENMFWYRQDPGLGLRLIYFSYDVKMKEKGDIPEGYSVSREKKERFSLILESASTNQTSMYLCASTGRGATGELFFGEGSRLTVL.

J is TRBJ2-2 and V is TRBV18; D possibly corresponds to TRBD1 (5 bases). This CDR3 is built from 15 residues. Trimming cost V 10 bases and J 4 bases, with 19 bases left between them. Germline values: CDR1 KGHSH, CDR2 LQKENI. The CDR3 here is CAISPTDTSTGELFF. In nucleotides, the CDR3 is TGTGCCATCTCCCCTACGGACACCAGCACCGGGGAGCTGTTTTTT.

V usage is TRBV19 and J usage is TRBJ2-1; D possibly corresponds to TRBD2 (5 bases). With 9 bases removed from V and 9 bases from J, the gap between germline ends came to 24 bases. The CDR3 has 15 residues. Germline V lookup: CDR1 LNHDA, CDR2 SQIVND (reference sequence). CDR3 DNA sequence: TGTGCCAGCACTGGAGCTAGCATGGGTCGAGTTGAGCAGTTCTTC. It yields the protein CASTGASMGRVEQFF. Full variable domain (remainder filled in from reference TRBV19 and TRBJ2-1): DGGITQSPKYLFRKEGQNVTLSCEQNLNHDAMYWYRQDPGQGLRLIYYSQIVNDFQKGDIAEGYSVSREKKESFPLTVTSAQKNPTAFYLCASTGASMGRVEQFFGPGTRLTVL.

The genes are TRBV28 and TRBJ1-3, with D uncertain. Germline assignment: CDR1 MDHEN and CDR2 SYDVKM. The CDR3 runs 17 residues. Deletions cut 8 bases from V and 0 bases from J, with 20 bases between. The CDR3 coding sequence is TGTGCCAGCCATCCCACCAAAGACACCTTCTCTGGAAACACCATATATTTT. This encodes CASHPTKDTFSGNTIYF.